This is a list of T cell receptor beta chains from one sample in a study of blood T cell repertoires in COVID-19. Measured with immunoSEQ multiplex PCR; TCRdb has only the in-frame clones, and not every one. The data hold 250,000 to 300,000 clones, with 70% to 90% observed a single time. The sample comprised peripheral blood. The receptors originated from a man aged 50 to 59 with active or convalescent COVID-19. Each CDR3 is given with its conserved first and last residue. The order of the fields is J gene, D gene, V gene, CDR3 protein. The D gene is left open where the match is weak.

TRBJ1-2 | TRBD1 | TRBV10-3 | CATGQGNYGYTF
TRBJ2-7 | NA | TRBV2 | CASRDDRTAQQYF
TRBJ1-3 | TRBD1 | TRBV9 | CASSLGDRALSGNTIYF
TRBJ2-1 | NA | TRBV7-3 | CASSSMGPYGRGMDSYNEQFF
TRBJ2-1 | TRBD2 | TRBV10-3 | CAISGTSGRGPSSSYNEQFF
TRBJ1-1 | TRBD1 | TRBV27 | CASSSGRGINTEAFF
TRBJ1-1 | NA | TRBV10-3 | CAINEGDTEAFF
TRBJ1-6 | NA | TRBV19 | CASSNRVDPYSPLHF
TRBJ1-6 | NA | TRBV18 | CASSQQGSYNSPLHF
TRBJ2-3 | NA | TRBV27 | CATRPGRGVVGDTQYF
TRBJ2-7 | NA | TRBV6-7 | CASRLGQTSYEQYF
TRBJ2-1 | NA | TRBV11-1 | CASRVGLASYNEQFF
TRBJ2-7 | NA | TRBV7-9 | CASSLAGRGGSYEQYF
TRBJ1-1 | NA | TRBV28 | CASTAPRGRGNTEAFF
TRBJ2-3 | TRBD1 | TRBV24-1 | CATSDPLGQRRADTQYF
TRBJ2-2 | TRBD1 | TRBV27 | CASSYSGGSINTGELFF
TRBJ1-5 | NA | TRBV19 | CASTKDFSNQPQHF
TRBJ2-1 | TRBD2 | TRBV29-1 | CSVETSGVNEQFF
TRBJ2-1 | TRBD2 | TRBV5-1 | CASSRGLDASPPESYNEQFF
TRBJ1-5 | NA | TRBV27 | CASSLAGIDQPQHF
TRBJ2-3 | TRBD2 | TRBV7-2 | CASSYLAGNTDTQYF
TRBJ2-3 | NA | TRBV24-1 | CATSEPGSTDTQYF
TRBJ2-3 | TRBD1 | TRBV7-2 | CASSLGQGTDTQYF
TRBJ2-3 | TRBD1 | TRBV6-6 | CASSWGTASDTQYF
TRBJ2-7 | NA | TRBV12-5 | CASGLVTGEAHEQYF
TRBJ2-2 | NA | TRBV4-1 | CASSPNTENTGELFF
TRBJ1-1 | TRBD1 | TRBV3-1/TRBV3-2 | CASSRQGNTEAFF
TRBJ2-1 | TRBD2 | TRBV6-1 | CASSVLPGLAGDNEQFF
TRBJ1-1 | TRBD1 | TRBV6-2/TRBV6-3 | CASSWRQGESEAFF